Shown below are 19 T cell receptor beta chains from a single sample sequenced in a study of T cells in Graves' hyperthyroidism and ophthalmopathy. TCR beta CDR3 region amplification was performed from RNA transcripts. Carried out on the TCR CDR3, a first-round RT-PCR used the HTBI primer set. TCRdb ran MiXCR on the multiplex PCR reads and lists one entry per CDR3 protein. The table shows about 600,000 distinct CDR3 sequences, with approximately 16% occurring only once. The source material was blood. Source of these receptors: a middle-aged woman with Graves' ophthalmopathy.

This clonotype occurred many times. V is TRBV5-6 and J is TRBJ2-1, with D possibly being TRBD2 (7 bases). Germline CDR1 and CDR2: SGHDT and YYEEEE. The CDR3 runs to 16 residues. V was cut by 0 bases and J by 7 bases, with 17 bases left in between. In DNA, the CDR3 is TGTGCCAGCAGCTTGGCTTGGGCTAGCGGACAGAATGAGCAGTTCTTC. As protein: CASSLAWASGQNEQFF.

At least ten counts were recorded for this clonotype. This sequence joins TRBV29-1 and TRBJ2-1, with D possibly being TRBD2 (5 bases). The CDR3 contains 13 residues. Per the germline V gene, CDR1 is SQVTM and CDR2 is ANQGSEA. V lost 3 bases, J lost 3 bases, and 9 bases lay in between. The CDR3, as DNA: TGCAGCGTTGAGCGGGCGTACTACAATGAGCAGTTCTTC. It is translated as CSVERAYYNEQFF.

The genes are TRBV5-1 and TRBJ2-5, with D unresolved. V lost 4 bases to trimming and J lost 4 bases, with 11 bases between them. The CDR3 runs to 13 residues. Germline V gene lookup returns CDR1 SGHRS and CDR2 YFSETQ. CDR3: CASSHGSSETQYF. The CDR3 DNA reads as TGCGCCAGCAGCCATGGGTCCTCAGAGACCCAGTACTTC.

This clonotype has ten or more counts. The rearrangement uses TRBV20-1 and TRBJ1-4, with TRBD1 matching over 8 bases. V gave up 0 bases and J gave up 8 bases; unmatched junction bases: 8. CDR1 is DFQATT and CDR2 is SNEGSKA in the germline V gene (reference sequence). The CDR3 extends over 15 amino acids. The CDR3 DNA is TGCAGTGCTAGAGATCTGTGGGGACAGGAGGAAAAACTGTTTTTT. Protein sequence: CSARDLWGQEEKLFF.

There are many counts of this clonotype. CDR3: CASSRGLAGGPSYEQYF. CDR3 nucleotides: TGCGCCAGCAGCCGGGGACTAGCGGGAGGCCCCTCCTACGAGCAGTACTTC. The chain couples TRBV5-1 to TRBJ2-7; 15 bases fit TRBD2. The CDR3 runs 17 residues. The V gene's germline CDR1 is SGHRS and CDR2 YFSETQ. J lost 0 bases, V lost 4 bases, and 5 bases had no gene match. Combining the CDR3 with reference TRBV5-1 and TRBJ2-7 gives the whole variable domain KAGVTQTPRYLIKTRGQQVTLSCSPISGHRSVSWYQQTPGQGLQFLFEYFSETQRNKGNFPGRFSGRQFSNSRSEMNVSTLELGDSALYLCASSRGLAGGPSYEQYFGPGTRLTVT.

This clonotype showed up many times. The chain carries TRBV19 and TRBJ1-1, with 8 bases identical to TRBD1. With 7 bases clipped from V and 1 base from J, the junction kept 8 bases outside the gene matches. The CDR3 runs to 15 residues. Germline CDR1 LNHDA, CDR2 SQIVND (reference sequence). DNA for the CDR3: TGTGCCAGTACCCCTTGGGGGACAGGGAACACTGAAGCTTTCTTT. This codes for CASTPWGTGNTEAFF.

The J gene is TRBJ1-2, the V gene TRBV14, with D maybe TRBD1 (6 bases). The germline CDR1 and CDR2 sequences are SGHDN and FVKESK. This CDR3 region has 13 residues. V lost 6 bases and J 2 bases, leaving 10 bases between the germline ends. CDR3 loop: CASRQGLNYGYTF. The CDR3 region has the DNA TGTGCCAGCAGACAGGGTCTCAACTATGGCTACACCTTC.

This clonotype has ten or more counts. The chain combines TRBV5-1 with TRBJ2-3; D perhaps matches TRBD2 (5 bases). The germline gives CDR1 SGHRS, CDR2 YFSETQ. V was trimmed by 5 bases and J by 10 bases, leaving 17 bases between them. The CDR3 is 13 residues long. CDR3 amino acids: CASSIGRVAAQYF. CDR3 coding DNA: TGCGCCAGCAGTATTGGGAGAGTGGCGGCGCAGTATTTT.

This clonotype was detected only a few times. The V call is TRBV7-3, the J call TRBJ2-2; no clear D. CDR3 length: 13 residues. V gave up 6 bases and J gave up 6 bases, with 11 bases separating them. CDR1 SGHTA and CDR2 FQGTGA come from the germline V gene. The CDR3 nucleotides are TGTGCCAGCAGTCTAGGGTCGGCCGGGGAGCTGTTTTTT. It translates to CASSLGSAGELFF.

This clonotype was picked up many times. The V and J genes are TRBV28 and TRBJ2-5, with D perhaps given as TRBD1 or TRBD2 (5 bases each). V lost 4 bases and J 5 bases, leaving 17 bases between the germline ends. The length of the CDR3 is 15 residues. Germline V gives CDR1 MDHEN, CDR2 SYDVKM. DNA of the CDR3: TGTGCCAGCAGTTCCCCGGGGAAAGGGGTGGAGACCCAGTACTTC. It specifies CASSSPGKGVETQYF.

This clonotype was seen repeatedly, ten times or more. The chain carries TRBV28 and TRBJ2-3; no reliable D call. Germline V gene data show CDR1 as MDHEN and CDR2 as SYDVKM. V was clipped by 6 bases and J by 3 bases, with 13 bases between them. The CDR3 runs 14 residues. The CDR3 region has the DNA TGTGCCAGCAGCCCAGTGGCGGAGACAGATACGCAGTATTTT. It yields the protein CASSPVAETDTQYF.

This clonotype has only a few counts. The chain joins TRBV20-1 to TRBJ2-3; D might be TRBD1 or TRBD2, each matching 5 bases. Between the trimmed V and J ends, which lost 6 bases and 0 bases, there was a span of 13 bases. The CDR3 has 14 amino acids. CDR1 is DFQATT and CDR2 is SNEGSKA in the germline V gene (reference sequence). The CDR3 bases are TGCAGTGCCGCCGGGACCCCGAGCACAGATACGCAGTATTTT. Protein product: CSAAGTPSTDTQYF.

The chain recombines TRBV18 with TRBJ2-1, with TRBD2 matching over 8 bases. Germline V gene sequence: CDR1 KGHSH, CDR2 LQKENI. Unmatched junction bases numbered 8, after V lost 0 bases and J lost 7 bases. CDR3 length equals 16 residues. CDR3 sequence (DNA): TGTGCCAGCTCACCACCGCAAGCGGGAGCGGGTAATGAGCAGTTCTTC. Translated: CASSPPQAGAGNEQFF. Using reference TRBV18 and TRBJ2-1 for the parts outside the CDR3, the full variable domain is NAGVMQNPRHLVRRRGQEARLRCSPMKGHSHVYWYRQLPEEGLKFMVYLQKENIIDESGMPKERFSAEFPKEGPSILRIQQVVRGDSAAYFCASSPPQAGAGNEQFFGPGTRLTVL.

This clonotype has a handful of counts. One end of the junction fails to match germline, which may point to a read error. This chain connects TRBV7-3 to TRBJ1-1; a possible D gene is TRBD1 (5 bases). Per the germline V gene, CDR1 is SGHTA and CDR2 is FQGTGA. This CDR3 region has 13 residues. The CDR3 DNA reads TGTGCCAGCAGCGCGGGACTGAACACTGGAGCTTTCTTT. Translation: CASSAGLNTGAFF.

This clonotype came up many times. The chain combines TRBV20-1 with TRBJ2-7; D not resolved. The CDR3 is 16 amino acids. V was cut by 6 bases and J by 0 bases, with 21 bases left in between. Per the germline V gene, CDR1 is DFQATT and CDR2 is SNEGSKA (reference sequence). CDR3 sequence (DNA): TGCAGTGCCAACCATCCGGCCAGGCTGAGCTCCTACGAGCAGTACTTC. Residues: CSANHPARLSSYEQYF.

This clonotype was seen a few times. The chain carries TRBV7-3 and TRBJ2-2; D not resolved. Germline CDR1 is SGHTA and CDR2 is FQGTGA. The CDR3 runs to 16 residues. Trimming took 5 bases from V and 9 from J, leaving 22 bases between them. The CDR3 loop is CASSPRALPYSRELFF. The CDR3 nucleotides are TGTGCCAGCAGCCCCCGGGCCCTCCCCTATTCCCGGGAGCTGTTTTTT.

The rearrangement uses TRBV20-1 and TRBJ2-7, with TRBD2 matching over 12 bases. Trimming removed 1 base from V and 0 bases from J; junction bases left unmatched: 4. Germline loops: CDR1 DFQATT, CDR2 SNEGSKA (reference sequence). There are 16 residues in the CDR3. The CDR3 DNA follows: TGCAGTGCTAGAGGGACTAGCGGGGCCTCCTCCTACGAGCAGTACTTC. Its protein is CSARGTSGASSYEQYF.

This clonotype was recorded at least ten times. The chain combines TRBV28 with TRBJ2-3; 7 nucleotides line up with TRBD1. The V gene end was trimmed by 6 bases and the J gene end by 3 bases; junction bases not matched to a gene: 9. CDR1 is MDHEN, CDR2 SYDVKM, per germline. This CDR3 is 15 amino acids long. CDR3 in amino acids: CASRMTGLLTDTQYF. Here the CDR3 DNA reads TGTGCCAGCAGAATGACAGGGTTACTGACAGATACGCAGTATTTT.

This clonotype showed up many times. DNA of the CDR3: TGTGCCAGCAGCTTAGAGAGGGGACAGGGAAGTAGCAATCAGCCCCAGCATTTT. Its protein is CASSLERGQGSSNQPQHF. This chain joins TRBV7-2 and TRBJ1-5; TRBD1 agrees at 9 bases. Germline V lookup: CDR1 SGHTA, CDR2 FQGNSA. V gave up 1 base and J gave up 0 bases; unmatched junction bases: 7. CDR3 size: 18 residues.